Sequencing of this T cell receptor (beta chain) was carried out in a study of cytomegalovirus exposure and HLA in healthy donors. Across the whole study: The roughly 110 validation repertoires were reported in a later analysis to have been generated on the same platform as the approximately 700 first-cohort repertoires.

These donors were members of the roughly 130-subject validation cohort, a group separate from the approximately 670-subject first cohort. Remarks on this clone: Its antigen is not identified.

Study conclusions and caveats: Accounts indicate the classifier identified cytomegalovirus status with strong specificity and sensitivity. Cytomegalovirus association was assigned to more than 150 TCR beta chains.

Libraries were prepared by immunoSEQ multiplex PCR; TCRdb keeps only in-frame clonotypes and omits some of them. The table records 300,000 to 450,000 clones, about nine tenths of them present only once. The ends were cut back, 6 bases at V and 0 bases at J, with 14 bases in the middle. CDR1 and CDR2 (germline): MDHEN, SYDVKM. The CDR3 has 15 residues. The chain couples TRBV28 to TRBJ1-2; a weak D match, TRBD1 (6 bases). The sequence was obtained from a woman aged 18-35 years in good health and CMV-seronegative. The sequencing input was PBMCs. DNA of the CDR3: TGTGCCAGCAGCCAGGACAGCGTCACTAACTATGGCTACACCTTC. Protein sequence: CASSQDSVTNYGYTF.